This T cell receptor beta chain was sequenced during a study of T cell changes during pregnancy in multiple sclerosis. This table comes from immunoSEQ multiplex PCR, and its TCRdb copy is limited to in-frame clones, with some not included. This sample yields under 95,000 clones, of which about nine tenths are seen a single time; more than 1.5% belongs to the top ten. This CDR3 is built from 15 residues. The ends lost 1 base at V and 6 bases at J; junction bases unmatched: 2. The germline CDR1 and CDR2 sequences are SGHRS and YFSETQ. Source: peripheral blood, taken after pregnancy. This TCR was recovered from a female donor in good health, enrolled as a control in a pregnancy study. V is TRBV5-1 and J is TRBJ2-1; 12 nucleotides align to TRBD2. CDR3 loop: CASSLSSGGANEQFF. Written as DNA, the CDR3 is TGCGCCAGCAGCTTGTCTAGCGGGGGGGCCAATGAGCAGTTCTTC.